This TCR beta chain was obtained from a study of blood T cell repertoires in COVID-19. Study-wide background: Acute and convalescent COVID-19 specimens originated in the United States, Italy and Spain. T cells, B-cell-depleted T cells, or PBMCs provided the cDNA or gDNA that served as material.

Original methodology: Reference gene primers were amplified, and this amplification served to estimate nucleated cell counts. Some clones are missing from TCRdb's copy, which holds only in-frame ones; the method was immunoSEQ multiplex PCR. V, J and clone size are those of that table, while D and trimming were read from the DNA. The sample has about 670,000 clones; 80% to 90% are singletons. The CDR3 length is 16 residues. V lost 6 bases and J 0 bases, leaving 17 bases between the germline ends. The V gene's germline CDR1 is SGHVS and CDR2 FQNEAQ. This receptor was taken from a woman younger than 35 with acute or convalescent COVID-19. Material for sequencing was peripheral blood. This chain joins TRBV7-8 and TRBJ1-1; D possibly corresponds to TRBD1 (5 bases). CDR3 protein: CASRSQGMAMNTEAFF. The CDR3 DNA follows: TGTGCCAGCAGATCGCAGGGTATGGCTATGAACACTGAAGCTTTCTTT.